A selection of T cell receptor beta chains follows, all from one sample in a study of cytomegalovirus exposure and HLA in healthy donors. Here immunoSEQ multiplex PCR was the method, and the copy in TCRdb shows in-frame clones only, minus some. The table records approximately 170,000 clones, around 67% of them present only once. What was sequenced was PBMCs. Every receptor here comes from a woman in her twenties or thirties in good health and CMV-seropositive. The CDR3 runs from the conserved cysteine through the conserved F or W. D genes are given only for firm matches. Size values are once, few and many counts, or a class for expanded clones, and some rows have none.

size	V	J	D	CDR3	DNA
few	TRBV21-1	TRBJ2-2	-	CASSARLALNKDTGELFF	TGTGCCAGCAGCGCTCGACTAGCGTTGAATAAGGACACCGGGGAGCTGTTTTTT
few	TRBV27	TRBJ2-7	TRBD2	CASSLRGLADPYEQYF	TGTGCCAGCAGTTTGAGGGGACTAGCGGACCCCTACGAGCAGTACTTC
-	TRBV15	TRBJ1-1	TRBD1	CATSRQTGSAFF	TGTGCCACCAGCAGACAGACAGGGTCAGCTTTCTTT
-	TRBV27	TRBJ2-1	-	CASRTSGVVGEQFF	TGTGCCAGCCGAACCTCGGGGGTAGTAGGTGAGCAGTTCTTC
-	TRBV28	TRBJ2-7	-	CASSSRVLTYEQYF	TGTGCCAGCAGTTCCAGGGTCCTGACCTACGAGCAGTACTTC
-	TRBV7-2	TRBJ2-1	-	CASSLARRGNEQFF	TGTGCCAGCAGCTTAGCGCGGAGAGGCAATGAGCAGTTCTTC
-	TRBV7-9	TRBJ2-2	-	CSSSLDQYTGELFF	TGTTCCAGCAGCTTAGATCAGTACACCGGGGAGCTGTTTTTT
-	TRBV7-9	TRBJ2-5	TRBD1	CASSWPTGGIETQYF	TGTGCCAGCAGCTGGCCGACAGGGGGGATCGAGACCCAGTACTTC
few	TRBV6-1	TRBJ2-7	TRBD1	CASSKGAPNEQYF	TGTGCCAGCAGCAAGGGGGCGCCCAACGAGCAGTACTTC
-	TRBV7-2	TRBJ2-7	-	CASSLGASYEQYF	TGTGCCAGCAGCCTCGGAGCCTCCTACGAGCAGTACTTC
-	TRBV7-6	TRBJ2-7	TRBD2	CASSPRTSGSYEQYF	TGTGCCAGCAGCCCCAGGACTAGCGGGTCCTACGAGCAGTACTTC
once	TRBV15	TRBJ1-2	-	CATSRDPGSGYTF	TGTGCCACCAGCAGAGATCCGGGGAGTGGCTACACCTTC
-	TRBV6-4	TRBJ2-5	TRBD2	CASSDSVLAGGLKETQYF	TGTGCCAGCAGTGACTCCGTCTTAGCGGGAGGTCTAAAGGAGACCCAGTACTTC
-	TRBV7-9	TRBJ1-4	-	CASSLEGVDEKLFF	TGTGCCAGCAGCTTAGAAGGGGTGGATGAAAAACTGTTTTTT
once	TRBV5-1	TRBJ2-3	TRBD2	CASSPRTGLAGSTDTQYF	TGCGCCAGCAGCCCGAGGACAGGACTAGCGGGTAGCACAGATACGCAGTATTTT
-	TRBV5-4	TRBJ2-5	-	CASSLPLGADRDTQETQYF	TGTGCCAGCAGCTTACCATTGGGGGCGGACCGGGACACGCAAGAGACCCAGTACTTC
-	TRBV4-2	TRBJ1-2	-	CASSQETNSRYGYTF	TGTGCCAGCAGCCAAGAAACGAACAGTCGATATGGCTACACCTTC
-	TRBV5-1	TRBJ1-3	-	CASSLGKSSGNTIYF	TGCGCCAGCAGCTTGGGCAAGAGCTCTGGAAACACCATATATTTT
-	TRBV29-1	TRBJ2-2	TRBD2	CSVEMTSGRRNTGELFF	TGCAGCGTTGAAATGACTAGCGGGAGGAGGAACACCGGGGAGCTGTTTTTT
few	TRBV18	TRBJ2-3	-	CASSPPSSKADTQYF	TGTGCCAGCTCACCGCCATCTAGTAAAGCAGATACGCAGTATTTT
-	TRBV6-5	TRBJ2-6	-	CASSFAQAGANVLTF	TGTGCCAGCAGTTTCGCGCAGGCTGGGGCCAACGTCCTGACCTTC
-	TRBV7-9	TRBJ2-7	TRBD2	CASSSGTSPDEQYF	TGTGCCAGCAGTTCCGGGACTAGCCCTGACGAGCAGTACTTC
-	TRBV27	TRBJ2-6	-	CASSVKFHSGANVLTF	TGTGCCAGCAGTGTCAAATTCCACTCTGGGGCCAACGTCCTGACTTTC
-	TRBV28	TRBJ2-5	TRBD2	CASKLAGGQETQYF	TGTGCCAGCAAGTTAGCGGGAGGGCAAGAGACCCAGTACTTC
-	TRBV7-9	TRBJ2-7	TRBD2	CASSSGLAGGFGSYEQYF	TGTGCCAGCAGCTCGGGACTAGCGGGAGGATTTGGCTCCTACGAGCAGTACTTC
-	TRBV28	TRBJ2-7	-	CASSLFGGGYEQYF	TGTGCCAGCAGTTTATTTGGGGGCGGCTACGAGCAGTACTTC
-	TRBV5-4	TRBJ2-5	TRBD2	CASSSGGRTQETQYF	TGTGCCAGCAGCTCGGGGGGACGCACACAAGAGACCCAGTACTTC
-	TRBV27	TRBJ2-3	TRBD2	CASSPSGSASTDTQYF	TGTGCCAGCAGTCCCAGCGGGAGTGCCAGCACAGATACGCAGTATTTT
-	TRBV4-1	TRBJ2-7	-	CASSQKGDEQYF	TGCGCCAGCAGCCAAAAAGGGGACGAGCAGTACTTC
few	TRBV28	TRBJ1-5	-	CASSLLDGGFRPQHF	TGTGCCAGCAGTTTATTGGACGGGGGGTTTCGGCCCCAGCATTTT
-	TRBV15	TRBJ1-4	TRBD1	CATSTRQGLGEKLFF	TGTGCCACCAGCACCCGACAGGGATTAGGTGAAAAACTGTTTTTT
-	TRBV19	TRBJ1-5	TRBD1	CASSKDRTGLQPQHF	TGTGCCAGTAGTAAAGATCGGACAGGGCTACAGCCCCAGCATTTT
few	TRBV28	TRBJ1-1	-	CASDTELMNTEAFF	TGTGCCAGCGACACCGAGTTAATGAACACTGAAGCTTTCTTT
few	TRBV19	TRBJ2-7	-	CASSITLQHISYEQYF	TGTGCCAGTAGTATAACCCTCCAACATATCTCCTACGAGCAGTACTTC
once	TRBV2	TRBJ2-7	TRBD1	CASRWDRGRNEQYF	TGTGCCAGCAGGTGGGACAGGGGACGGAACGAGCAGTACTTC
-	TRBV7-9	TRBJ2-7	-	CASSFNSNYEQYF	TGTGCCAGCAGCTTCAACAGTAATTACGAGCAGTACTTC
-	TRBV7-6	TRBJ2-7	TRBD1	CASSLGRGRNEQYF	TGTGCCAGCAGCTTAGGAAGGGGGCGGAACGAGCAGTACTTC
few	TRBV7-2	TRBJ2-7	TRBD1	CASSLGGTGGLGSYEQYF	TGTGCCAGCAGCTTAGGAGGGACAGGGGGTCTGGGCTCCTACGAGCAGTACTTC
-	TRBV4-2	TRBJ2-1	-	CASSEPWRGNEQFF	TGTGCCAGCAGCGAACCTTGGAGAGGCAATGAGCAGTTCTTC
-	TRBV19	TRBJ1-2	-	CASSTQSGVGGYTF	TGTGCCAGTAGCACCCAGAGCGGCGTTGGCGGCTACACCTTC
-	TRBV6-5	TRBJ2-7	-	CASSRGSLYEQYF	TGTGCCAGCAGTAGAGGCTCCCTCTACGAGCAGTACTTC
-	TRBV28	TRBJ1-5	TRBD1	CASSPRTGGNQPQHF	TGTGCCAGCAGTCCTCGGACAGGGGGCAATCAGCCCCAGCATTTT
-	TRBV5-5	TRBJ2-5	-	CASSKHRDTQETQYF	TGTGCCAGCAGCAAGCACCGGGACACCCAAGAGACCCAGTACTTC
-	TRBV18	TRBJ1-5	-	CASSPGQNQPQHF	TGTGCCAGCTCACCGGGGCAAAATCAGCCCCAGCATTTT
-	TRBV5-4	TRBJ2-2	-	CASSAGLRASTGELFF	TGTGCCAGCAGCGCGGGTTTGAGGGCGAGCACCGGGGAGCTGTTTTTT
few	TRBV28	TRBJ2-5	TRBD1	CASSFRDRGEETQYF	TGTGCCAGCAGTTTCCGGGACAGGGGAGAAGAGACCCAGTACTTC
-	TRBV18	TRBJ2-1	-	CASSPGLYNEQFF	TGTGCCAGCTCACCGGGCCTTTACAATGAGCAGTTCTTC
-	TRBV29-1	TRBJ1-1	TRBD1	CSIRTGRETEAFF	TGCAGCATTCGGACAGGGAGGGAGACTGAAGCTTTCTTT
-	TRBV7-9	TRBJ2-2	TRBD1	CASSLGGANTGELFF	TGTGCCAGCAGCCTAGGGGGCGCGAACACCGGGGAGCTGTTTTTT